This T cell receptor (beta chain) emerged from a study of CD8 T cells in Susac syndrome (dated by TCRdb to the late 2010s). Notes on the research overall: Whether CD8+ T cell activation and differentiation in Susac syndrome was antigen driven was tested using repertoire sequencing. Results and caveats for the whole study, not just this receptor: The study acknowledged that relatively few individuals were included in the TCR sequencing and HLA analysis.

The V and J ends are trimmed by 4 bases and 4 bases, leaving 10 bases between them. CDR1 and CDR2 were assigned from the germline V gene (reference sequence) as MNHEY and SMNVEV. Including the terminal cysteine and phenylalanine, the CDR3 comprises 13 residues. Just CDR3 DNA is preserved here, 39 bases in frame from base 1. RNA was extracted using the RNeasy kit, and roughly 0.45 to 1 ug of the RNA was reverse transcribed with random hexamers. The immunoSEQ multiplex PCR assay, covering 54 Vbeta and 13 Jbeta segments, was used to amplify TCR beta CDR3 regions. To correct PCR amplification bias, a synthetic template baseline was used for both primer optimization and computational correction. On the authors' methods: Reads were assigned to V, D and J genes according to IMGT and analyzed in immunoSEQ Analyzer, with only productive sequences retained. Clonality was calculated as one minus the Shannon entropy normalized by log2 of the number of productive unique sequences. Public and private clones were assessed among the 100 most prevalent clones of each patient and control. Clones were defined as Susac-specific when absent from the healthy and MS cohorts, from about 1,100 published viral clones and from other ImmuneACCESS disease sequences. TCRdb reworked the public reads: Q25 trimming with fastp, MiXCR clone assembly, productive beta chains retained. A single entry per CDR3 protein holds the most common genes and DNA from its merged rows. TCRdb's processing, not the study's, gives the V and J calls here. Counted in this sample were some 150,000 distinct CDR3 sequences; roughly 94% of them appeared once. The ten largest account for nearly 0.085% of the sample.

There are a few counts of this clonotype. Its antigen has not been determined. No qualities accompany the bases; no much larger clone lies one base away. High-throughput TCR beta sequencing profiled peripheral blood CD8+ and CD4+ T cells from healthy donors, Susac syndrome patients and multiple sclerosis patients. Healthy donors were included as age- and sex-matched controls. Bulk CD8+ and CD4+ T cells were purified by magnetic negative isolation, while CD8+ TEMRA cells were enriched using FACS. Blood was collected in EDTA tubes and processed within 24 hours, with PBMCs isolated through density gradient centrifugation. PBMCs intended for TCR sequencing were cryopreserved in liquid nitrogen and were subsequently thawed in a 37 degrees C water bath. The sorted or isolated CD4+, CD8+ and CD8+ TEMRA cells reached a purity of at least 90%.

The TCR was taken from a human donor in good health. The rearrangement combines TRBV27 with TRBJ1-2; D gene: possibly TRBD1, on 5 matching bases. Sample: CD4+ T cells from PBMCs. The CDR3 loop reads CASSSDRFYGYTF. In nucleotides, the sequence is TGTGCCAGCAGTTCCGACAGATTCTATGGCTACACCTTC.